This is a list of T cell receptor beta chains from one sample in a study of shared clonotypes between healthy human individuals. The table came from immunoSEQ multiplex PCR; TCRdb's copy has only in-frame clones and leaves some out. The profile shows approximately 2.4 million clones, around 95% of them singletons. Sequencing was carried out using naive CD4+ T cells sorted from blood. The source is a man aged 18 to 30 in good health. The CDR3 runs from the conserved cysteine through the conserved F or W. The D gene is left open where the match is weak. A row's size may be missing; if present it is once, few, many or a size class.

J	V	size	D	CDR3	DNA
TRBJ1-1	TRBV5-1	.	.	CASSLTGPENTEAFF	TGCGCCAGCAGCTTGACAGGGCCCGAGAACACTGAAGCTTTCTTT
TRBJ2-3	TRBV5-1	.	.	CASSQGPRGADTQYF	TGCGCCAGCAGTCAGGGGCCCAGGGGCGCAGATACGCAGTATTTT
TRBJ2-1	TRBV25-1	.	.	CASNNPRNEQFF	TGTGCCAGCAATAACCCCCGCAATGAGCAGTTCTTC
TRBJ2-7	TRBV10-3	.	.	CAICSAGQREQYF	TGTGCCATCTGTTCGGCAGGCCAAAGGGAGCAGTACTTC
TRBJ2-6	TRBV5-4	.	.	CASSLRQTPSSGANVLTF	TGTGCCAGCAGCTTGCGGCAAACTCCTTCCTCTGGGGCCAACGTCCTGACTTTC
TRBJ2-3	TRBV7-2	.	.	CASSLGSGPGIGADTQYF	TGTGCCAGCAGCTTAGGATCGGGCCCAGGGATTGGAGCAGATACGCAGTATTTT
TRBJ1-2	TRBV29-1	.	TRBD1	CSVDPVGQGAGYTF	TGCAGCGTTGACCCGGTTGGACAGGGGGCCGGCTACACCTTC
TRBJ1-1	TRBV7-8	.	TRBD1	CASSLRQGLPEAFF	TGTGCCAGCAGCTTAAGACAGGGATTGCCTGAAGCTTTCTTT
TRBJ1-1	TRBV27	.	.	CASSRWGGMAFF	TGTGCCAGCAGTCGATGGGGTGGGATGGCTTTCTTT
TRBJ2-2	TRBV2	.	.	CASSVTGELFF	TGTGCCAGCAGCGTTACCGGGGAGCTGTTTTTT
TRBJ1-2	TRBV7-8	.	.	CASRSSGGSGYGYTF	TGTGCCAGCAGAAGCTCCGGGGGATCCGGGTATGGCTACACCTTC
TRBJ2-7	TRBV2	.	TRBD2	CASRPWGTNHYEQYF	TGTGCCAGCAGACCTTGGGGGACTAACCACTACGAGCAGTACTTC
TRBJ2-7	TRBV5-1	.	TRBD2	CASSLERDPSGEQYF	TGCGCCAGCAGCTTGGAGCGGGACCCCTCGGGCGAGCAGTACTTC
TRBJ2-7	TRBV11-2	.	.	CASSLALTTAEEQYF	TGTGCCAGCAGCTTAGCTTTGACGACAGCTGAGGAGCAGTACTTC
TRBJ1-2	TRBV9	once	.	CASSVDPPGGQGGYTF	TGTGCCAGCAGCGTAGACCCCCCTGGTGGCCAAGGGGGCTACACCTTC
TRBJ1-6	TRBV7-9	.	TRBD1	CASSLGQGESPLHF	TGTGCCAGCAGCCTCGGACAGGGAGAGTCACCCCTCCACTTT
TRBJ2-3	TRBV29-1	.	.	CSVEGDTQYF	TGCAGCGTTGAAGGGGATACGCAGTATTTT
TRBJ2-1	TRBV7-9	.	.	CASSLVGDRSYNEQFF	TGTGCCAGCAGCTTAGTTGGGGACCGCTCCTACAATGAGCAGTTCTTC
TRBJ1-2	TRBV2	.	TRBD1	CASTRTGNGGYTF	TGTGCCAGCACCAGGACAGGGAATGGGGGCTACACCTTC
TRBJ1-6	TRBV5-1	.	.	CASSSARNNSPLHF	TGCGCCAGCAGCTCTGCCAGAAATAATTCACCCCTCCACTTT
TRBJ1-1	TRBV6-5	.	.	CASSYSRGGGTEAFF	TGTGCCAGCAGTTACTCGAGAGGTGGTGGCACTGAAGCTTTCTTT
TRBJ2-2	TRBV7-9	once	.	CASTPWGANTGELFF	TGTGCCAGCACCCCTTGGGGAGCGAACACCGGGGAGCTGTTTTTT
TRBJ2-1	TRBV6-1	.	.	CASTSSRNEQFF	TGTGCCAGCACGTCTAGCCGGAATGAGCAGTTCTTC
TRBJ1-5	TRBV23-1	once	TRBD1	CASSQSRTGGDQPQHF	TGCGCCAGCAGTCAGAGCCGGACAGGGGGGGATCAGCCCCAGCATTTT
TRBJ2-5	TRBV18	once	TRBD2	CASSTYRLAGGQETQYF	TGTGCCAGCTCAACCTACCGACTAGCGGGAGGACAAGAGACCCAGTACTTC
TRBJ2-5	TRBV6-5	few	.	CASSGDWNQETQYF	TGTGCCAGCAGTGGGGACTGGAACCAAGAGACCCAGTACTTC
TRBJ1-2	TRBV4-2	.	.	CASSQDAGQGLNYGYTF	TGTGCCAGCAGCCAAGACGCTGGGCAGGGCTTAAACTATGGCTACACCTTC
TRBJ2-7	TRBV4-3	.	.	CASSHCGGPYEQYF	TGCGCCAGCAGCCATTGTGGGGGGCCCTACGAGCAGTACTTC
TRBJ2-1	TRBV5-1	.	.	CASSLGAESYNEQFF	TGCGCCAGCAGCTTGGGGGCAGAATCATACAATGAGCAGTTCTTC
TRBJ1-4	TRBV9	.	.	CASSVGKEEKLFF	TGTGCCAGCAGCGTAGGGAAGGAGGAAAAACTGTTTTTT
TRBJ2-3	TRBV4-1	.	TRBD2	CASSSRLAGITDTQYF	TGCGCCAGCAGCTCCCGACTAGCGGGGATCACAGATACGCAGTATTTT
TRBJ2-7	TRBV6-1	.	.	CASRAPGPSSYEQYF	TGTGCCAGCAGGGCCCCCGGCCCGAGCTCCTACGAGCAGTACTTC
TRBJ1-2	TRBV4-2	once	.	CASSQDTLTGTYGYTF	TGTGCCAGCAGCCAAGATACCCTTACGGGCACCTATGGCTACACCTTC
TRBJ1-1	TRBV11-2	.	TRBD1	CASSPGQGISNTEAFF	TGTGCCAGCAGCCCAGGACAGGGGATTTCGAACACTGAAGCTTTCTTT
TRBJ1-6	TRBV21-1	.	.	CASSKPKGTGLNSPLHF	TGTGCCAGCAGCAAACCAAAGGGGACAGGGCTTAATTCACCCCTCCACTTT
TRBJ1-2	TRBV9	.	.	CASSVEGIANYGYTF	TGTGCCAGCAGCGTAGAGGGGATAGCTAACTATGGCTACACCTTC
TRBJ2-1	TRBV4-3	.	TRBD2	CASSQAGTSIDEQFF	TGCGCCAGCAGCCAAGCCGGGACTAGTATCGATGAGCAGTTCTTC
TRBJ2-5	TRBV5-1	.	TRBD1	CASSSGQGVWETQYF	TGCGCCAGCAGCTCGGGACAGGGGGTTTGGGAGACCCAGTACTTC
TRBJ1-4	TRBV28	.	.	CASSSTGEKLFF	TGTGCCAGCAGTTCCACAGGGGAAAAACTGTTTTTT
TRBJ2-2	TRBV6-5	.	TRBD1	CASSYWGQGESGELFF	TGTGCCAGCAGTTACTGGGGACAGGGTGAAAGCGGGGAGCTGTTTTTT
TRBJ2-1	TRBV11-2	.	.	CASSFVEEQFF	TGTGCCAGCAGCTTTGTAGAGGAGCAGTTCTTC
TRBJ2-7	TRBV7-6	.	.	CASSIGGWSSYEQYF	TGTGCCAGCAGCATCGGGGGCTGGAGCTCCTACGAGCAGTACTTC
TRBJ2-7	TRBV18	.	.	CASSPVETAFEQYF	TGTGCCAGCTCACCAGTGGAGACAGCTTTCGAGCAGTACTTC
TRBJ2-3	TRBV7-9	.	.	CASSLRTLTDTQYF	TGTGCCAGCAGCCTCCGGACTCTCACAGATACGCAGTATTTT
TRBJ2-7	TRBV6-5	once	TRBD1	CASSRLGQGWDF	TGTGCCAGCAGTCGCCTCGGACAGGGCTGGGACTTC
TRBJ1-2	TRBV6-5	.	.	CASSYRAGALGYTF	TGTGCCAGCAGTTACAGAGCAGGGGCCCTTGGCTACACCTTC
TRBJ1-2	TRBV11-2	.	.	CASSPLGGLNYGYTF	TGTGCCAGCAGCCCCCTGGGGGGACTTAACTATGGCTACACCTTC
TRBJ2-7	TRBV6-5	.	TRBD1	CASSALGTGDYEQYF	TGTGCCAGCAGTGCACTGGGGACAGGGGACTACGAGCAGTACTTC
TRBJ1-1	TRBV30	once	TRBD1	CAWSVPGQEMNTEAFF	TGTGCCTGGAGTGTACCGGGACAGGAGATGAACACTGAAGCTTTCTTT
TRBJ1-3	TRBV28	once	.	CASSQQWGNTIYF	TGTGCCAGCTCTCAACAGTGGGGAAACACCATATATTTT
TRBJ1-2	TRBV6-6	.	TRBD1	CASSYLGTGEYGYTF	TGTGCCAGCAGTTACTTAGGGACAGGGGAGTATGGCTACACCTTC
TRBJ2-7	TRBV19	.	.	CASRKGGATYEQYF	TGTGCCAGTAGAAAGGGCGGGGCAACCTACGAGCAGTACTTC
TRBJ1-4	TRBV4-1	.	.	CASSQEGGQRRNEKLFF	TGCGCCAGCAGCCAAGAAGGCGGACAGCGCCGTAATGAAAAACTGTTTTTT
TRBJ1-1	TRBV7-6	.	.	CASSLVGNTEAFF	TGTGCCAGCAGCTTAGTGGGGAACACTGAAGCTTTCTTT
TRBJ1-5	TRBV4-2	.	.	CASSQEYQAYQPQHF	TGTGCCAGCAGCCAAGAGTATCAGGCGTATCAGCCCCAGCATTTT
TRBJ2-5	TRBV19	once	TRBD2	CASKGTSGGKTQYF	TGTGCCAGTAAGGGAACTAGCGGAGGGAAGACCCAGTACTTC
TRBJ1-2	TRBV7-2	.	.	CASSLVTVPPSYTF	TGTGCCAGCAGCTTAGTGACAGTCCCACCAAGCTACACCTTC